Each of the 32 T cell receptor beta chains below was sequenced from the same sample in a study of lymphopenia after photon versus proton radiotherapy. Produced via immunoSEQ multiplex PCR; TCRdb's table is partial and in-frame only. The table shows around 160,000 clones, with around nine tenths occurring only once. The sequencing here drew on peripheral blood, taken from a patient treated with photon-based radiotherapy. The origin of the receptors is a man between 45 and 60 years old with gastric cancer.

The CDR3: CASSLDLVGELFF. For the CDR3, the DNA is TGCGCCAGCAGCTTGGATTTGGTCGGGGAGCTGTTTTTT. The chain links TRBV5-1 to TRBJ2-2; the D is unclear. Germline V gene lookup returns CDR1 SGHRS and CDR2 YFSETQ. Trimming cost V 0 bases and J 7 bases, with 7 bases left between them. The length of the CDR3 is 13 residues.

V is TRBV5-1 and J is TRBJ1-5; D is perhaps TRBD1 (5 bases). Germline CDR1 and CDR2: SGHRS and YFSETQ. Trimming cost V 0 bases and J 0 bases, with 7 bases left between them. This CDR3 comprises 15 residues. CDR3 sequence (DNA): TGCGCCAGCAGCTTGGAGGGGTATAGCAATCAGCCCCAGCATTTT. This gives the protein CASSLEGYSNQPQHF. The full variable domain, with the rest looked up from reference TRBV5-1 and TRBJ1-5, is KAGVTQTPRYLIKTRGQQVTLSCSPISGHRSVSWYQQTPGQGLQFLFEYFSETQRNKGNFPGRFSGRQFSNSRSEMNVSTLELGDSALYLCASSLEGYSNQPQHFGDGTRLSIL.

The V gene is TRBV9, the J gene TRBJ1-3, with 8 bases aligning to TRBD1. J was trimmed by 4 bases and V by 0 bases; bases with no gene match: 6. The germline CDR1 and CDR2 sequences are SGDLS and YYNGEE. The CDR3 runs to 16 residues. CDR3 in DNA: TGTGCCAGCAGCGTAGGGACAGGGTTGTCCGGAAACACCATATATTTT. This sequence encodes CASSVGTGLSGNTIYF.

The rearrangement links TRBV19 to TRBJ2-2; D gene unclear. CDR1 is LNHDA, CDR2 SQIVND, per germline (reference sequence). The CDR3 has 13 residues. The V and J ends lost 1 base and 6 bases respectively, with 6 bases between them. CDR3 coding DNA: TGTGCCAGTAGTATAGGAGATCCCGGGGAGCTGTTTTTT. Its translation: CASSIGDPGELFF.

This clone came up once. This chain connects TRBV21-1 to TRBJ2-7; the listed D gene, TRBD1, was not tested against the DNA. TRBV21-1 is a known pseudogene. CDR3 length: 16 residues. CDR3 sequence reads: CASSNEKRTGHHEQYF. CDR3 DNA: TGTGCCAGCAGCAACGAAAAGAGGACAGGGCACCACGAGCAGTACTTC.

The chain carries TRBV5-1 and TRBJ2-5, with 13 bases lining up with TRBD2. There are 17 residues in the CDR3. Germline CDR1 reads SGHRS; CDR2 reads YFSETQ. V was pared by 7 bases and J by 4 bases, with 13 bases of the junction left unmatched. The DNA of the CDR3 is TGCGCCAGCGGATCCGGGACTAGCGGGATCCCAACAGAGACCCAGTACTTC. This sequence encodes CASGSGTSGIPTETQYF.

This chain joins TRBV5-1 and TRBJ1-5; D is ambiguous. Trimming cost V 3 bases and J 0 bases, with 4 bases left between them. This CDR3 contains 13 residues. CDR1 and CDR2 (germline): SGHRS, YFSETQ. The CDR3 region is CASSSDSNQPQHF. DNA of the CDR3: TGCGCCAGCAGCTCTGATAGCAATCAGCCCCAGCATTTT.

This chain joins TRBV5-6 and TRBJ1-1; D gene ambiguous. Germline CDR1 is SGHDT and CDR2 is YYEEEE. The CDR3 extends over 13 amino acids. Trimming removed 2 bases at V and 1 base at J, with 6 bases between. DNA of the CDR3: TGTGCCAGCAGCTTCGGGCAGAACACTGAAGCTTTCTTT. It translates to CASSFGQNTEAFF.

The gene calls are TRBV30 and TRBJ2-1, with a possible D match to TRBD1 (5 bases). V lost 2 bases to trimming and J lost 3 bases, with 11 bases between them. In germline, CDR1 is GTSNPN, CDR2 SVGIG (reference sequence). The CDR3 runs to 14 residues. The CDR3 region is CAWSRGGHYNEQFF. CDR3 nucleotide sequence: TGTGCCTGGAGTAGGGGTGGACACTACAATGAGCAGTTCTTC.

The chain joins TRBV5-6 to TRBJ2-6, with D possibly being TRBD1 or TRBD2 (5 bases each). This CDR3 region has 17 residues. Per the germline V gene, CDR1 is SGHDT and CDR2 is YYEEEE. Trimming removed 4 bases from V and 0 bases from J, with 14 bases in between. CDR3 protein: CASSRDGPRSGANVLTF. For the CDR3, the DNA is TGTGCCAGCAGCCGGGACGGACCACGCTCTGGGGCCAACGTCCTGACTTTC.

The chain links TRBV11-2 to TRBJ2-1; a weak D match, TRBD2 (6 bases). The germline V gene encodes CDR1 SGHAT and CDR2 FQNNGV. The CDR3 sequence is 14 residues long. V lost 5 bases and J 4 bases, leaving 12 bases between the germline ends. The CDR3 loop reads CASSTLGGYNEQFF. The CDR3 DNA is TGTGCCAGCAGCACCCTTGGGGGGTACAATGAGCAGTTCTTC.

The gene calls are TRBV18 and TRBJ2-7; D possibly matches TRBD1 or TRBD2 (5 bases each). The V gene lost 4 bases and the J gene lost 3 bases, with 19 bases spanning the gap. The germline CDR1 and CDR2 sequences are KGHSH and LQKENI. This CDR3 has 16 amino acids. DNA of the CDR3: TGTGCCAGCTCACAAACGGGAAAAGACAGAAACTACGAGCAGTACTTC. Translated, it gives CASSQTGKDRNYEQYF.

The chain uses TRBV19 and TRBJ1-5; 7 nucleotides match TRBD1. CDR1 and CDR2 (germline): LNHDA, SQIVND (reference sequence). V was clipped by 1 base and J by 6 bases; unmatched bases: 3. The CDR3 has 14 amino acids. CDR3 loop: CASSIVGDSQPQHF. As DNA, the CDR3 is TGTGCCAGTAGTATAGTAGGGGACAGTCAGCCCCAGCATTTT.

The CDR3 region is CAWSPNLREPNQFF. The CDR3 coding sequence is TGTGCCTGGAGTCCCAACCTTAGGGAACCAAACCAGTTCTTC. The chain is built from TRBV30 and TRBJ2-1; D remains ambiguous. CDR1 GTSNPN and CDR2 SVGIG come from the germline V gene (reference sequence). V lost 2 bases, J lost 13 bases, and 21 bases lay in between. This CDR3 is built from 14 residues.

The V and J genes are TRBV7-9 and TRBJ1-3; a possible D gene is TRBD1 (6 bases). V dropped 5 bases and J dropped 2 bases, with 16 bases sitting between them. The length of the CDR3 is 16 residues. Germline V CDR1 and CDR2: SEHNR, FQNEAQ (reference sequence). The CDR3 region has the DNA TGTGCCAGCAGCCCGAACAGGGAAACGCCTGGAAACACCATATATTTT. It codes for CASSPNRETPGNTIYF.

V usage is TRBV12-5 and J usage is TRBJ2-2, with D unresolved. Germline V gene data show CDR1 as LGHNT and CDR2 as FRNRAP. The ends were cut back, 4 bases at V and 7 bases at J, with 4 bases in the middle. The CDR3 has 11 amino acids. The CDR3 here is CASGWGGELFF. DNA of the CDR3: TGTGCTAGTGGTTGGGGCGGGGAGCTGTTTTTT.

The J gene is TRBJ1-1, the V gene TRBV7-9; 8 bases map to TRBD1. CDR3 length: 14 amino acids. V was clipped by 5 bases and J by 1 base; unmatched bases: 3. Germline CDR1 SEHNR, CDR2 FQNEAQ (reference sequence). In DNA, the CDR3 is TGTGCCAGCAGCCTGGACAGGGCGAACACTGAAGCTTTCTTT. It encodes CASSLDRANTEAFF.

The chain carries TRBV11-2 and TRBJ1-2, with D possibly matching TRBD1 (6 bases). The CDR3 extends over 16 amino acids. V was pared by 3 bases and J by 3 bases, with 17 bases between. Per the germline V gene, CDR1 is SGHAT and CDR2 is FQNNGV. CDR3 nucleotides: TGTGCCAGCAGCTTTTCCGGGACACGGGGGCACTATGGCTACACCTTC. This gives the protein CASSFSGTRGHYGYTF.

The gene calls are TRBV28 and TRBJ1-4; D unresolved. The CDR3 is made up of 13 amino acids. Looked up from germline, CDR1 is MDHEN and CDR2 is SYDVKM. The germline V and J ends were trimmed by 8 bases and 10 bases, with 17 bases remaining between them. CDR3 nucleotides: TGTGCCAGCCTGTCCGGGCAGGTAGGAAAACTGTTTTTT. Its translation is CASLSGQVGKLFF.

The chain is built from TRBV20-1 and TRBJ2-1; D not certain. The germline V gene has CDR1 DFQATT and CDR2 SNEGSKA (reference sequence). Trimming shortened V by 0 bases and J by 13 bases, and 10 bases separated the two germline ends. The CDR3 is 11 amino acids. CDR3 region: CSARDSGGQFF. The CDR3 region has the DNA TGCAGTGCTAGAGATAGTGGTGGACAGTTCTTC.

The chain uses TRBV10-1 and TRBJ2-1; no clear D gene. The CDR3 runs to 15 residues. From germline, CDR1 is WNHNN and CDR2 SYGVQD (reference sequence). The V and J ends lost 10 bases and 9 bases respectively, with 25 bases between them. The chain's CDR3 is CANHDVSRQFGEQFF. In DNA form, the CDR3 reads TGCGCCAACCATGACGTATCCCGTCAGTTCGGTGAGCAGTTCTTC.

This sequence joins TRBV7-9 and TRBJ1-2; possible D gene TRBD1, 5 bases. The CDR3 loop spans 15 amino acids. V shed 4 bases and J shed 4 bases, with 16 bases lying between them. Germline V CDR1 and CDR2: SEHNR, FQNEAQ (reference sequence). CDR3 sequence (DNA): TGTGCCAGCAGCTCGATGGGACTGACAGTCTATGGCTACACCTTC. This encodes CASSSMGLTVYGYTF.

The chain recombines TRBV6-5 with TRBJ1-5; the D is unclear. The CDR3 covers 14 residues. Per the germline V gene, CDR1 is MNHEY and CDR2 is SVGAGI. V lost 4 bases to trimming and J lost 0 bases, with 7 bases between them. The DNA for the CDR3 is TGTGCCAGCAGTTCCCCCAATAGCAATCAGCCCCAGCATTTT. It translates to CASSSPNSNQPQHF.

The genes are TRBV6-5 and TRBJ2-7, with TRBD2 identical over 11 bases. Losses at the gene ends were 2 bases for V and 2 bases for J; bases not matched to a gene: 5. CDR1 and CDR2 from the germline V gene are MNHEY and SVGAGI. There are 16 residues in the CDR3. The CDR3 loop reads CASSYGLTSGTYEQYF. CDR3 nucleotide sequence: TGTGCCAGCAGTTACGGTCTGACTAGCGGGACCTACGAGCAGTACTTC.

The rearrangement uses TRBV14 and TRBJ2-1, with TRBD2 matching 7 bases. Unmatched junction bases numbered 16, after V lost 0 bases and J lost 2 bases. The germline V gene encodes CDR1 SGHDN and CDR2 FVKESK. The CDR3 is 20 residues long. The DNA for the CDR3 is TGTGCCAGCAGCCAAGAAGTTAGAATGTCGTGGCGGGAGCCCTACAATGAGCAGTTCTTC. This codes for CASSQEVRMSWREPYNEQFF. The variable domain in full, with the rest retrieved from reference TRBV14 and TRBJ2-1, is EAGVTQFPSHSVIEKGQTVTLRCDPISGHDNLYWYRRVMGKEIKFLLHFVKESKQDESGMPNNRFLAERTGGTYSTLKVQPAELEDSGVYFCASSQEVRMSWREPYNEQFFGPGTRLTVL.

The CDR3 is CASTANTDTQYF. The CDR3 coding sequence is TGCGCCAGCACCGCCAACACAGATACGCAGTATTTT. The J gene is TRBJ2-3, the V gene TRBV5-1; D not resolved. The CDR3 sequence is 12 residues long. Trimming shortened V by 6 bases and J by 2 bases, and 7 bases separated the two germline ends. Germline CDR1 and CDR2: SGHRS and YFSETQ.

The genes are TRBV7-2 and TRBJ1-3; D unresolved. V lost 1 base and J lost 2, with 9 bases in between. The V gene's germline CDR1 is SGHTA and CDR2 FQGNSA. CDR3 length: 15 amino acids. The CDR3 sequence is CASSLVLAPGNTIYF. The DNA for the CDR3 is TGTGCCAGCAGCTTAGTATTGGCTCCTGGAAACACCATATATTTT.

This sequence joins TRBV28 and TRBJ1-3; no definite D call. This CDR3 is 16 amino acids long. Germline V gene sequence: CDR1 MDHEN, CDR2 SYDVKM. V gave up 1 base and J gave up 1 base, with 11 bases separating them. For the CDR3, the DNA is TGTGCCAGCAGTTTATACCCCGGGAGGTCTGGAAACACCATATATTTT. It codes for CASSLYPGRSGNTIYF. The entire variable domain, with the rest obtained from reference TRBV28 and TRBJ1-3, is as follows: DVKVTQSSRYLVKRTGEKVFLECVQDMDHENMFWYRQDPGLGLRLIYFSYDVKMKEKGDIPEGYSVSREKKERFSLILESASTNQTSMYLCASSLYPGRSGNTIYFGEGSWLTVV.

This clone appeared a single time. The V call is TRBV19, the J call TRBJ2-2, with 9 bases matching TRBD1. CDR1 LNHDA and CDR2 SQIVND come from the germline V gene (reference sequence). The CDR3 totals 17 residues. Losses at the gene ends were 5 bases for V and 4 bases for J; bases not matched to a gene: 11. CDR3 region: CASSGSFGQGITGELFF. The DNA for the CDR3 is TGTGCCAGTAGTGGCAGCTTTGGACAGGGGATCACCGGGGAGCTGTTTTTT.

The chain uses TRBV2 and TRBJ2-1; possible D gene TRBD2, 5 bases. V was clipped by 7 bases and J by 4 bases, with 14 bases between them. This CDR3 has 14 amino acids. CDR1 SNHLY and CDR2 FYNNEI come from the germline V gene. The CDR3 DNA reads as TGTGCCAGCATAGTAGGACTGGGGTACAATGAGCAGTTCTTC. Its protein product is CASIVGLGYNEQFF.

The chain recombines TRBV23-1 with TRBJ1-5; D is ambiguous. TRBV23-1 is flagged as an ORF with uncertain function. The CDR3 runs 15 residues. Trimming cost V 0 bases and J 3 bases, with 9 bases left between them. CDR3: CASSQSRQNNQPQHF. The CDR3 DNA reads TGCGCCAGCAGTCAATCGCGCCAGAACAATCAGCCCCAGCATTTT.

This chain connects TRBV5-4 to TRBJ2-7; tentatively, D is TRBD1 (5 bases). This CDR3 has 14 amino acids. Germline assignment: CDR1 SGHNT and CDR2 YYREEE (reference sequence). The ends were cut back, 0 bases at V and 5 bases at J, with 12 bases in the middle. CDR3 residues: CASSLDRSVHEQYF. The CDR3 bases are TGTGCCAGCAGCTTGGACAGGTCGGTCCACGAGCAGTACTTC.